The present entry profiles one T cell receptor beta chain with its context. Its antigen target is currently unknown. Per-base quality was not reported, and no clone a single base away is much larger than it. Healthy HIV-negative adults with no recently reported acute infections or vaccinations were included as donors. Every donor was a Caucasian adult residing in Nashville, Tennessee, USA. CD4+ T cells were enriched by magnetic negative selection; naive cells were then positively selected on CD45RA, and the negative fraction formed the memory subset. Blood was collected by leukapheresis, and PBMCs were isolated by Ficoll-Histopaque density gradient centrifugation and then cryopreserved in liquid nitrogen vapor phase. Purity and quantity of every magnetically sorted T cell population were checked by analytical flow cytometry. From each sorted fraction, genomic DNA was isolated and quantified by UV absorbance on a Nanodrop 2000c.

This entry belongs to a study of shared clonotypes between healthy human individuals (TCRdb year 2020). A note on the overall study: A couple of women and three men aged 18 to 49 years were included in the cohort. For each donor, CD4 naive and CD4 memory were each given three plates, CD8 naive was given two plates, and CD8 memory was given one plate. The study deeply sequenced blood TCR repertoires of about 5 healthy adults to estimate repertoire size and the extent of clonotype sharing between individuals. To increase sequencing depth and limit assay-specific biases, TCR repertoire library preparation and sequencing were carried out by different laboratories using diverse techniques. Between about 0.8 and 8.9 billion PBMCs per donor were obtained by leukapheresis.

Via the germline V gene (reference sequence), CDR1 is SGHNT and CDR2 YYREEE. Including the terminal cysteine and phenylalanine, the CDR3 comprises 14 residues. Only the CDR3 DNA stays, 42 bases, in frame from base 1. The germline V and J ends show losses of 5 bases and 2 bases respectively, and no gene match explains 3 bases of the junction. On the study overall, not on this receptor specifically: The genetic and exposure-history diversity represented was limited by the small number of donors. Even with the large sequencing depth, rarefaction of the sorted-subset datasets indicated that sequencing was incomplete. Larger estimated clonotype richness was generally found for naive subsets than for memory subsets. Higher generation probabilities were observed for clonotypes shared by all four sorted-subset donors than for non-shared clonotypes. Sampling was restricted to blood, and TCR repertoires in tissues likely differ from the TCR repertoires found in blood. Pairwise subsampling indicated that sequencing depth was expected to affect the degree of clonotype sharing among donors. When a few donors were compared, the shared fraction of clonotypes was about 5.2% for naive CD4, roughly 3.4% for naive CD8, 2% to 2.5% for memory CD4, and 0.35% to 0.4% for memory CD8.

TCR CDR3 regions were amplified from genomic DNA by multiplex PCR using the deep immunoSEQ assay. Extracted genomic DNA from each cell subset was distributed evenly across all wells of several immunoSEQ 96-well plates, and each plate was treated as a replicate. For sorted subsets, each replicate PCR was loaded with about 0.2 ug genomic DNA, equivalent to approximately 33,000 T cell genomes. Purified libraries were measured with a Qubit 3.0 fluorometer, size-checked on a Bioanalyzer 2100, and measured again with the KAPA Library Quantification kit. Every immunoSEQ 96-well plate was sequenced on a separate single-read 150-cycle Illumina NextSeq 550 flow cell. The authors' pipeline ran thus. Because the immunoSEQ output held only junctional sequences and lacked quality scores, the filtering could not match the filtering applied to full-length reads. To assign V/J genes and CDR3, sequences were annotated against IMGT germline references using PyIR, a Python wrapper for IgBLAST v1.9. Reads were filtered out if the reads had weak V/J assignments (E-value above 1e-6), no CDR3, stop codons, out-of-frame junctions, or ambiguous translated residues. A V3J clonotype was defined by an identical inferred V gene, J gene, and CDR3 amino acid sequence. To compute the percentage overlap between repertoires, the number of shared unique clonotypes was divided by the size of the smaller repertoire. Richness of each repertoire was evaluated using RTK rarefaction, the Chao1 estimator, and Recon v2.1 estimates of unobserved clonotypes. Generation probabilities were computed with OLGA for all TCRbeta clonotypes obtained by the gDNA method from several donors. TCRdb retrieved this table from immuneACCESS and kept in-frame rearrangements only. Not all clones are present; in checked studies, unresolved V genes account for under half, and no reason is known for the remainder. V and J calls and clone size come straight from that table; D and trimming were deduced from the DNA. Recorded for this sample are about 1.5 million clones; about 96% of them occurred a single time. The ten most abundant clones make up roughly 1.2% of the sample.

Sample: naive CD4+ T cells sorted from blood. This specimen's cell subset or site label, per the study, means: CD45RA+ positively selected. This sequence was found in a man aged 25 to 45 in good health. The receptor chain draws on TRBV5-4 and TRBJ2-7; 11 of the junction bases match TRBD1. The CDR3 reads CASRRTGGTYEQYF. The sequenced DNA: TGTGCCAGCAGACGGACAGGGGGCACCTACGAGCAGTACTTC.